These 28 T cell receptor beta chains came from one sample sequenced in a study of blood T cell repertoires in COVID-19. TCRdb keeps only in-frame clones here, not all; method: immunoSEQ multiplex PCR. Of 200,000 to 300,000 clones in the sample, about 79% were seen once. Sequencing was performed on peripheral blood. All receptors come from a man in his forties who had recovered from COVID-19.

This clone was observed a single time. The chain links TRBV11-3 to TRBJ1-4; the match to TRBD1 covers 7 bases. Germline CDR1 reads SGHNT; CDR2 reads YENEEA. The CDR3 totals 13 residues. The V and J ends lost 5 bases and 13 bases, in that order; junction bases with no gene match: 10. In nucleotides, the CDR3 is TGTGCCAGCAGCCCAAGACAGGGTTTGCGACTGTTTTTT. Its protein product is CASSPRQGLRLFF. The whole variable domain, remainder taken from reference TRBV11-3 and TRBJ1-4, is EAGVVQSPRYKIIEKKQPVAFWCNPISGHNTLYWYLQNLGQGPELLIRYENEEAVDDSQLPKDRFSAERLKGVDSTLKIQPAELGDSAVYLCASSPRQGLRLFFGSGTQLSVL.

The chain has TRBV3-1 (or the pseudogene TRBV3-2) and TRBJ2-5; 8 bases align to TRBD2. V lost 0 bases, J lost 2 bases, and 14 bases stayed unmatched. The germline V gene has CDR1 LGHDT and CDR2 YNNKEL (reference sequence). CDR3 length equals 19 residues. CDR3 nucleotide sequence: TGTGCCAGCAGCCAAGATCGCGCGGGGGGCGCAGCCGTACAAGAGACCCAGTACTTC. It specifies CASSQDRAGGAAVQETQYF.

V usage is TRBV30 and J usage is TRBJ1-5; TRBD1 might be the D (5 bases). Trimming pared 0 bases from V and 5 bases from J, leaving 11 bases between. Germline CDR1 reads GTSNPN; CDR2 reads SVGIG (reference sequence). This CDR3 has 14 amino acids. This CDR3 is CAWSVKDNYQPQHF. Here the CDR3 DNA reads TGTGCCTGGAGTGTCAAGGACAACTATCAGCCCCAGCATTTT. The whole variable domain, remainder taken from reference TRBV30 and TRBJ1-5, is SQTIHQWPATLVQPVGSPLSLECTVEGTSNPNLYWYRQAAGRGLQLLFYSVGIGQISSEVPQNLSASRPQDRQFILSSKKLLLSDSGFYLCAWSVKDNYQPQHFGDGTRLSIL.

The rearrangement links TRBV2 to TRBJ1-1, with D perhaps TRBD1 (6 bases). Germline CDR1 SNHLY, CDR2 FYNNEI. V was cut by 7 bases and J by 3 bases, with 21 bases left in between. The CDR3 length is 16 residues. In nucleotides, the CDR3 is TGTGCCAGCAAATCATCCGGGGCAGGGGCTTACACTGAAGCTTTCTTT. Its translation is CASKSSGAGAYTEAFF.

This chain links TRBV4-1 with TRBJ2-3; 9 nucleotides agree with TRBD2. The CDR3 contains 19 residues. Trimming removed 0 bases from V and 0 bases from J; junction bases left unmatched: 10. Germline V gene data show CDR1 as MGHRA and CDR2 as YSYEKL. In nucleotides, the CDR3 is TGCGCCAGCAGCCAAGAAGGGGCAAGGGGACTAGCTAGCACAGATACGCAGTATTTT. Translating gives CASSQEGARGLASTDTQYF.

The chain uses TRBV5-4 and TRBJ2-5, with D possibly matching TRBD1 (6 bases). The CDR3 is 13 residues long. The V end was cut by 4 bases, the J end by 1 base, with 8 bases between. Looked up from germline, CDR1 is SGHNT and CDR2 is YYREEE (reference sequence). The CDR3 loop is CASSHRAQETQYF. DNA of the CDR3: TGTGCCAGCAGCCACAGGGCCCAAGAGACCCAGTACTTC.

The rearrangement links TRBV19 to TRBJ2-2, with D possibly matching TRBD1 (5 bases). Per the germline V gene, CDR1 is LNHDA and CDR2 is SQIVND (reference sequence). This CDR3 contains 15 residues. Between the trimmed V and J ends, which lost 2 bases and 3 bases, there was a span of 10 bases. The CDR3 loop is CASSIPGLDTGELFF. CDR3 bases: TGTGCCAGTAGTATACCAGGGTTGGACACCGGGGAGCTGTTTTTT. The full variable domain, completed using reference TRBV19 and TRBJ2-2, is DGGITQSPKYLFRKEGQNVTLSCEQNLNHDAMYWYRQDPGQGLRLIYYSQIVNDFQKGDIAEGYSVSREKKESFPLTVTSAQKNPTAFYLCASSIPGLDTGELFFGEGSRLTVL.

V is TRBV11-2 and J is TRBJ2-7; D not resolved. Trimming removed 5 bases from V and 0 bases from J, with 14 bases in between. The length of the CDR3 is 15 residues. Germline V CDR1 and CDR2: SGHAT, FQNNGV. As DNA, the CDR3 is TGTGCCAGCAGCCCCATGCAGTACCTCTCCTACGAGCAGTACTTC. Translation: CASSPMQYLSYEQYF.

This chain uses TRBV6-5 with TRBJ1-3; D is possibly TRBD1 (6 bases). V lost 0 bases, J lost 4 bases, and 7 bases lay in between. CDR3 size: 14 residues. The germline CDR1 and CDR2 sequences are MNHEY and SVGAGI. The CDR3 DNA reads as TGTGCCAGCAGTTACTCGAGGGGGGGAAACACCATATATTTT. Translation gives CASSYSRGGNTIYF.

This clone was recorded a few times. This rearrangement joins TRBV5-1 to TRBJ2-3; D gene ambiguous. Germline V gene data show CDR1 as SGHRS and CDR2 as YFSETQ. Trimming left V 4 bases short and J 5 bases short, with 11 bases between. The CDR3 is made up of 13 amino acids. The CDR3 DNA reads TGCGCCAGCAGCCCCTTTTCTAGAGATACGCAGTATTTT. Translated, it gives CASSPFSRDTQYF.

This clone was found once. J is TRBJ2-5 and V is TRBV9, with D possibly being TRBD2 (5 bases). CDR1 SGDLS and CDR2 YYNGEE come from the germline V gene. V was pared by 4 bases and J by 4 bases, with 14 bases between. The CDR3 sequence is 14 residues long. DNA of the CDR3: TGTGCCAGCAGCACCGCTCAGGCGGGAGAGACCCAGTACTTC. Protein product: CASSTAQAGETQYF.

In this sample, this clone turned up once. This rearrangement joins TRBV28 to TRBJ2-7; 16 bases are shared with TRBD2. Looked up from germline, CDR1 is MDHEN and CDR2 is SYDVKM. The CDR3 has 17 amino acids. V dropped 5 bases and J dropped 0; count of bases not matched to a gene: 4. In DNA form, the CDR3 reads TGTGCCAGCAGTCCCGGGACTAGCGGGAGGGCCTCCTACGAGCAGTACTTC. This sequence encodes CASSPGTSGRASYEQYF.

Here the CDR3 reads CASSLAERGRTGELFF. CDR3 DNA sequence: TGCGCCAGCAGCTTGGCCGAGCGGGGGCGTACCGGGGAGCTGTTTTTT. This chain joins TRBV5-1 and TRBJ2-2; 8 bases are shared with TRBD2. The CDR3 length is 16 residues. From germline, CDR1 is SGHRS and CDR2 YFSETQ. J gave up 5 bases and V 0 bases, and 6 bases lay outside the gene matches.

This chain connects TRBV12-3 or TRBV12-4 to TRBJ2-7, with TRBD2 identical over 8 bases. The trim removed 7 bases at V and 2 bases at J, leaving 4 bases unmatched. CDR3 length: 13 residues. DNA of the CDR3: TGTGCCAGCACCCCGGGACTAGCCTACGAGCAGTACTTC. Amino acids: CASTPGLAYEQYF.

The chain carries TRBV5-1 and TRBJ1-5; 9 positions match TRBD1. J lost 4 bases, V lost 3 bases, and 5 bases had no gene match. The CDR3 runs 15 residues. CDR1 is SGHRS, CDR2 YFSETQ, per germline. CDR3 sequence: CASSSTGGPNQPQHF. The CDR3 DNA sequence: TGCGCCAGCAGCTCGACAGGGGGACCTAATCAGCCCCAGCATTTT.

The chain uses TRBV29-1 and TRBJ2-1, with 7 bases matching TRBD1. V shed 7 bases and J 10 bases; nucleotides not matched to a gene: 7. Germline loops: CDR1 SQVTM, CDR2 ANQGSEA. The CDR3 extends over 11 amino acids. This CDR3 is CSGYRGAEQFF. The CDR3 region has the DNA TGCAGCGGTTACAGGGGCGCCGAGCAGTTCTTC.

The chain recombines TRBV25-1 with TRBJ2-1; possible D gene TRBD2, 5 bases. Trimming cost V 5 bases and J 7 bases, with 21 bases left between them. The CDR3 contains 16 residues. In germline, CDR1 is MGHDK, CDR2 SYGVNS. CDR3 bases: TGTGCCAGCAGTCTCCTTGGAGGCGAGGAAAGGAATGAGCAGTTCTTC. Its protein is CASSLLGGEERNEQFF.

This clone was observed a few times. The chain recombines TRBV11-3 with TRBJ2-7; D is perhaps TRBD2 (5 bases). CDR1 is SGHNT, CDR2 YENEEA, per germline. The CDR3 is 12 residues long. V lost 5 bases, J lost 5 bases, and 10 bases lay in between. The CDR3 DNA reads as TGTGCCAGCAGCCCCGGGGAGAACGAGCAGTACTTC. It specifies CASSPGENEQYF.

The V gene is TRBV20-1, the J gene TRBJ1-2, with TRBD1 identical over 7 bases. Germline V gives CDR1 DFQATT, CDR2 SNEGSKA (reference sequence). Trimming removed 3 bases from V and 0 bases from J; junction bases left unmatched: 13. The CDR3 sequence is 17 residues long. CDR3 in DNA: TGCAGTGCTAGTGGGCTGACAGGGATATTGGCTAACTATGGCTACACCTTC. It is translated as CSASGLTGILANYGYTF.

V gene TRBV5-5 combines with J gene TRBJ1-1, with D tentatively TRBD1 (6 bases). This CDR3 has 14 amino acids. V gave up 4 bases and J gave up 1 base, with 11 bases separating them. The germline gives CDR1 SGHKS, CDR2 YYEKEE (reference sequence). This CDR3 is CASSNLGQNTEAFF. CDR3 DNA sequence: TGTGCCAGCAGCAACCTGGGACAGAACACTGAAGCTTTCTTT.

The rearrangement uses TRBV28 and TRBJ2-2, with TRBD1 matching over 10 bases. The germline V gene has CDR1 MDHEN and CDR2 SYDVKM. This CDR3 has 17 residues. Germline trimming cut 6 bases from V and 4 bases from J; bases unmatched to any gene: 11. The CDR3 DNA is TGTGCCAGCAGCCAGGGTTGGGGGACAGGGGTCACCGGGGAGCTGTTTTTT. Translation: CASSQGWGTGVTGELFF.

The chain combines TRBV30 with TRBJ1-5, with D perhaps matching TRBD1 (6 bases). Germline V gene lookup returns CDR1 GTSNPN and CDR2 SVGIG (reference sequence). V lost 2 bases and J 5 bases, leaving 13 bases between the germline ends. This CDR3 has 14 amino acids. In nucleotides, the CDR3 is TGTGCCTGGAGTCTGGGGGGGCGAGATCAGCCCCAGCATTTT. Amino acids: CAWSLGGRDQPQHF.

This chain joins TRBV18 and TRBJ2-7; 9 positions match TRBD1. The CDR3 contains 16 residues. The germline gives CDR1 KGHSH, CDR2 LQKENI. With 3 bases clipped from V and 0 bases from J, the junction kept 6 bases outside the gene matches. In nucleotides, the CDR3 is TGTGCCAGCTCACCGGGCGGGACAGGGCACTCCTACGAGCAGTACTTC. This codes for CASSPGGTGHSYEQYF. The entire variable domain, with the rest obtained from reference TRBV18 and TRBJ2-7, is as follows: NAGVMQNPRHLVRRRGQEARLRCSPMKGHSHVYWYRQLPEEGLKFMVYLQKENIIDESGMPKERFSAEFPKEGPSILRIQQVVRGDSAAYFCASSPGGTGHSYEQYFGPGTRLTVT.

The rearrangement uses TRBV6-5 and TRBJ2-1; tentatively, D is TRBD1 (5 bases). Germline V gene sequence: CDR1 MNHEY, CDR2 SVGAGI. The ends were cut back, 8 bases at V and 1 base at J, with 15 bases in the middle. This CDR3 has 15 amino acids. CDR3 sequence: CASPLTGSSYNEQFF. CDR3 in DNA: TGTGCCAGCCCCCTTACAGGATCGTCCTACAATGAGCAGTTCTTC.

This clone appeared a few times. The chain combines TRBV30 with TRBJ1-1, with D hard to call. CDR1 and CDR2 from the germline V gene are GTSNPN and SVGIG (reference sequence). With 3 bases removed from V and 1 base from J, the gap between germline ends came to 9 bases. The CDR3 is made up of 13 amino acids. CDR3 sequence: CAWSGGPNTEAFF. CDR3 sequence (DNA): TGTGCCTGGAGCGGCGGGCCGAACACTGAAGCTTTCTTT.

The chain joins TRBV9 to TRBJ1-1; 8 nucleotides match TRBD1. V lost 3 bases and J lost 0; bases outside the gene matches: 4. The CDR3 is 15 residues long. CDR1 SGDLS and CDR2 YYNGEE come from the germline V gene. In DNA form, the CDR3 reads TGTGCCAGCAGCGCCTGGACAGGGATGAACACTGAAGCTTTCTTT. It codes for CASSAWTGMNTEAFF.

This rearrangement joins TRBV30 to TRBJ1-1; D ambiguous. Germline V CDR1 and CDR2: GTSNPN, SVGIG (reference sequence). Trimming removed 2 bases at V and 8 bases at J, with 9 bases between. The CDR3 has 11 residues. The CDR3 region is CAWSLGLEAFF. The CDR3 DNA sequence: TGTGCCTGGAGTTTGGGCTTGGAAGCTTTCTTT.

The chain recombines TRBV7-2 with TRBJ2-1; TRBD2 agrees at 9 bases. Germline V lookup: CDR1 SGHTA, CDR2 FQGNSA. There are 15 residues in the CDR3. V lost 5 bases to trimming and J lost 4 bases; unmatched junction nucleotides: 6. The CDR3 reads CASSPRRGGYNEQFF. The CDR3 DNA is TGTGCCAGCAGCCCACGGCGGGGGGGGTACAATGAGCAGTTCTTC.